Described below is a single T cell receptor (beta chain) sequence and its context. Its matching antigen is unknown. These data are taken from a study of graft-versus-host responses after intestinal transplantation. Study background: Multivisceral, liver-intestinal, or isolated intestinal grafts went to recipients. Induction using anti-thymocyte globulin, followed by tacrolimus and steroids for approximately 3 years, was given to all recipients.

Broader study findings: When patients had graft-donor T cell macrochimerism, their allografts held high graft-versus-host to host-versus-graft clonal ratios. Recipient bone marrow held GvH clones, some seen earlier in ileum or blood.

V lost 5 bases and J lost 8; bases outside the gene matches: 16. Germline lookup yields CDR1 MDHEN and CDR2 SYDVKM. There are 16 residues in the CDR3. Profiled with immunoSEQ multiplex PCR; TCRdb holds only in-frame clones, not every one. The sample lists about 92,000 clones, about 93% occurring once. This sequence originates from a human donor who received an intestinal transplant. Specimen: unstimulated CD8+ T cells sorted from spleen or lymph node cells, collected before intestinal transplant. The chain is built from TRBV28 and TRBJ2-5, with 8 nucleotides matching TRBD2. The DNA of the CDR3 is TGTGCCAGCAGTAAACAACTAGCGGCCTTCAAGAGAACCCAGTACTTC. Translating gives CASSKQLAAFKRTQYF.